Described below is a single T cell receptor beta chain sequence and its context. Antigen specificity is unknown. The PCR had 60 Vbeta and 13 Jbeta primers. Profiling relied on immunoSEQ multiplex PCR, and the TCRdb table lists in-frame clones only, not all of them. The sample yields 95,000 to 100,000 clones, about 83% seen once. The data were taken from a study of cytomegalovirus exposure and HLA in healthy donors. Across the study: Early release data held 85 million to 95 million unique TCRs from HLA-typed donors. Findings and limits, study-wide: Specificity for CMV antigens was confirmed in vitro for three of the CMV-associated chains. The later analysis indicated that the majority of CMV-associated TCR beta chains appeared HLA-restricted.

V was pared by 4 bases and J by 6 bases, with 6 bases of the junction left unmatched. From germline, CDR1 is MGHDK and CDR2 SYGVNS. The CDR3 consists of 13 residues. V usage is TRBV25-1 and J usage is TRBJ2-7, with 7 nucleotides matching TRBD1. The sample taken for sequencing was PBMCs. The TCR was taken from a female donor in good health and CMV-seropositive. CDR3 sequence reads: CASSVTGAGEQYF. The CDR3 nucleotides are TGTGCCAGCAGTGTCACAGGGGCCGGCGAGCAGTACTTC.